One and the same sample provided the 29 T cell receptor beta chains below, sequenced in a study of cytomegalovirus exposure and HLA in healthy donors. Assay: immunoSEQ multiplex PCR; the TCRdb copy retains only in-frame clones and omits some. The sample has 200,000 to 300,000 clones, more than 75% seen once. Sequencing used PBMCs. All receptors come from a man between 18 and 29 years old in good health and CMV-seropositive.

The V call is TRBV19, the J call TRBJ1-2; 9 nucleotides agree with TRBD1. The CDR3 covers 16 residues. Germline trimming cut 5 bases from V and 4 bases from J; bases unmatched to any gene: 11. CDR1 and CDR2 from the germline V gene are LNHDA and SQIVND (reference sequence). The CDR3 here is CASSVGDRGFAYGYTF. CDR3 coding DNA: TGTGCCAGTAGTGTCGGAGACAGGGGGTTCGCCTATGGCTACACCTTC.

The chain carries TRBV5-4 and TRBJ1-2; 10 nucleotides align to TRBD1. The V segment lost 6 bases and the J segment 6 bases; nucleotides outside the gene matches: 8. Germline V CDR1 and CDR2: SGHNT, YYREEE (reference sequence). The CDR3 has 14 amino acids. This CDR3 is CASKWDRGLDGYTF. The CDR3 coding sequence is TGTGCCAGCAAGTGGGACAGGGGACTAGATGGCTACACCTTC.

The V call is TRBV2, the J call TRBJ2-1; a weak D match, TRBD2 (6 bases). With 6 bases removed from V and 0 bases from J, the gap between germline ends came to 12 bases. Germline V gives CDR1 SNHLY, CDR2 FYNNEI. The CDR3 totals 15 residues. CDR3 nucleotides: TGTGCCAGCAGACGGGACTTAAGCTCCTACAATGAGCAGTTCTTC. This translates into CASRRDLSSYNEQFF. The full variable domain, with the rest looked up from reference TRBV2 and TRBJ2-1, is EPEVTQTPSHQVTQMGQEVILRCVPISNHLYFYWYRQILGQKVEFLVSFYNNEISEKSEIFDDQFSVERPDGSNFTLKIRSTKLEDSAMYFCASRRDLSSYNEQFFGPGTRLTVL.

This chain links TRBV19 with TRBJ1-5; D ambiguous. The CDR3 length is 15 residues. V gave up 5 bases and J gave up 7 bases, with 18 bases separating them. In germline, CDR1 is LNHDA, CDR2 SQIVND (reference sequence). The CDR3 sequence is CASSSLTGIRQPQHF. As DNA, the CDR3 is TGTGCCAGTAGTTCCCTGACCGGTATTAGGCAGCCCCAGCATTTT.

The rearrangement links TRBV4-1 to TRBJ1-4; no clear D gene. The CDR3 totals 15 residues. Trimming left V 1 base short and J 0 bases short, with 6 bases between. Germline values: CDR1 MGHRA, CDR2 YSYEKL. The CDR3 bases are TGCGCCAGCAGCCAAGTCCAGACAACTAATGAAAAACTGTTTTTT. It translates to CASSQVQTTNEKLFF.

CDR3 loop: CASSEVDPGYEQYF. CDR3 bases: TGCGCCAGCAGCGAAGTGGACCCGGGCTACGAGCAGTACTTC. V and J are TRBV4-1 and TRBJ2-7; no definite D call. V shed 5 bases and J shed 3 bases, with 14 bases lying between them. The CDR3 is made up of 14 amino acids. Germline loops: CDR1 MGHRA, CDR2 YSYEKL.

V usage is TRBV28 and J usage is TRBJ2-5; the D is unclear. V lost 5 bases and J 4 bases, leaving 11 bases between the germline ends. CDR3 size: 13 residues. Germline loops: CDR1 MDHEN, CDR2 SYDVKM. CDR3 residues: CASSISLGETQYF. The CDR3 DNA is TGTGCCAGCAGTATCAGCTTGGGAGAGACCCAGTACTTC.

This clone was observed at least ten times. The chain employs TRBV19 and TRBJ2-7; TRBD1 matches at 10 bases. The CDR3 loop spans 14 amino acids. V dropped 5 bases and J dropped 3; count of bases not matched to a gene: 4. The V gene's germline CDR1 is LNHDA and CDR2 SQIVND (reference sequence). The CDR3: CASSLTGGIYEQYF. CDR3 nucleotides: TGTGCCAGTAGTTTGACAGGGGGCATCTACGAGCAGTACTTC.

The V gene is TRBV30, the J gene TRBJ2-5; D not certain. Between the trimmed V and J ends, which lost 0 bases and 2 bases, there was a span of 10 bases. Germline CDR1 reads GTSNPN; CDR2 reads SVGIG (reference sequence). This CDR3 has 14 residues. CDR3 residues: CAWSVLGYQETQYF. The CDR3 bases are TGTGCCTGGAGTGTTTTGGGATATCAAGAGACCCAGTACTTC.

This clone has more than one count but fewer than ten. This chain uses TRBV7-8 with TRBJ2-2, with 9 bases lining up with TRBD2. The CDR3 has 15 residues. The J segment lost 3 bases and the V segment lost 3 bases, leaving 2 bases of the junction unmatched. From germline, CDR1 is SGHVS and CDR2 FQNEAQ. The CDR3 spells CASSFGTSHTGELFF. The CDR3 bases are TGTGCCAGCAGCTTTGGGACTAGCCACACCGGGGAGCTGTTTTTT.

This sequence joins TRBV28 and TRBJ2-6; D uncertain. This CDR3 is 15 amino acids long. The V gene lost 3 bases and the J gene lost 4 bases, with 10 bases spanning the gap. CDR1 is MDHEN and CDR2 is SYDVKM in the germline V gene. The CDR3 here is CASSFRQAGANVLTF. CDR3 bases: TGTGCCAGCAGTTTTAGGCAGGCCGGGGCCAACGTCCTGACTTTC.

The rearrangement uses TRBV2 and TRBJ1-5, with unresolved D. The V end lost 7 bases, the J end lost 0 bases, and 10 bases lay between the germline ends. The CDR3 spans 14 residues. Germline V gene sequence: CDR1 SNHLY, CDR2 FYNNEI. The CDR3 loop reads CASNGAYSNQPQHF. As DNA, the CDR3 is TGTGCCAGCAACGGAGCATATAGCAATCAGCCCCAGCATTTT.

The chain carries TRBV2 and TRBJ1-5; TRBD1 might be the D (6 bases). Germline V lookup: CDR1 SNHLY, CDR2 FYNNEI. CDR3 length: 14 amino acids. The V and J ends lost 1 base and 5 bases respectively, with 9 bases between them. CDR3 in amino acids: CASSEDRADQPQHF. DNA for the CDR3: TGTGCCAGCAGTGAAGACAGGGCCGATCAGCCCCAGCATTTT.

The chain carries TRBV19 and TRBJ1-5; D is unresolved. The CDR3 contains 14 residues. The germline V gene has CDR1 LNHDA and CDR2 SQIVND (reference sequence). The V gene lost 6 bases and the J gene lost 2 bases, with 11 bases spanning the gap. Written as DNA, the CDR3 is TGTGCCAGTAGCCTAGACATGGGCAATCAGCCCCAGCATTTT. It is translated as CASSLDMGNQPQHF.

This clone has only one observation. The V call is TRBV5-4, the J call TRBJ2-1; D gene ambiguous. V was cut by 3 bases and J by 8 bases, with 15 bases left in between. The germline gives CDR1 SGHNT, CDR2 YYREEE (reference sequence). The CDR3 has 14 residues. The CDR3 sequence: CASSSEVQAHEQFF. The CDR3 DNA is TGTGCCAGCAGCTCCGAGGTGCAGGCTCATGAGCAGTTCTTC.

The chain couples TRBV6-1 to TRBJ1-2, with 9 bases that match TRBD1. The germline V gene has CDR1 MNHNS and CDR2 SASEGT. CDR3 length: 14 residues. V shed 1 base and J 10 bases; nucleotides not matched to a gene: 7. The CDR3 DNA is TGTGCCAGCAGTGAAGGGACAGGGGTTGGCGACTACACCTTC. It is translated as CASSEGTGVGDYTF.

The chain couples TRBV30 to TRBJ1-2; 8 nucleotides align to TRBD1. With 5 bases clipped from V and 8 bases from J, the junction kept 10 bases outside the gene matches. Germline-derived CDR1 and CDR2 are GTSNPN and SVGIG (reference sequence). The CDR3 extends over 13 amino acids. Here the CDR3 reads CAWGNQGAHGYTF. The CDR3 DNA follows: TGTGCCTGGGGAAACCAGGGGGCGCACGGCTACACCTTC.

This clone showed up just once. The chain has TRBV5-1 and TRBJ2-7; D not resolved. In germline, CDR1 is SGHRS, CDR2 YFSETQ. Trimming removed 0 bases from V and 5 bases from J, with 12 bases in between. The CDR3 totals 14 residues. Written as DNA, the CDR3 is TGCGCCAGCAGCTTGGAACAAGTTGGCGACGAGCAGTACTTC. Protein sequence: CASSLEQVGDEQYF.

The chain employs TRBV5-1 and TRBJ1-5; 9 bases fit TRBD1. The CDR3 covers 18 residues. Germline assignment: CDR1 SGHRS and CDR2 YFSETQ. J was trimmed by 7 bases and V by 3 bases; bases with no gene match: 17. The CDR3 bases are TGCGCCAGCAGCTACGGGACAGGGACAGACCTGGCGAGGCAGCCCCAGCATTTT. Protein sequence: CASSYGTGTDLARQPQHF. Variable domain in full (rest from reference TRBV5-1 and TRBJ1-5): KAGVTQTPRYLIKTRGQQVTLSCSPISGHRSVSWYQQTPGQGLQFLFEYFSETQRNKGNFPGRFSGRQFSNSRSEMNVSTLELGDSALYLCASSYGTGTDLARQPQHFGDGTRLSIL.

This clone was detected only once. The CDR3 is CASRPGGHREKLFF. The DNA for the CDR3 is TGCGCCAGCAGGCCAGGGGGCCATAGAGAAAAACTGTTTTTT. The chain recombines TRBV5-1 with TRBJ1-4, with TRBD1 matching over 8 bases. The CDR3 consists of 14 residues. V shed 5 bases and J 8 bases; nucleotides not matched to a gene: 8. The V gene's germline CDR1 is SGHRS and CDR2 YFSETQ.

V usage is TRBV13 and J usage is TRBJ1-1; no definite D call. This CDR3 is built from 14 residues. The V gene lost 4 bases and the J gene lost 0 bases, with 9 bases spanning the gap. Germline CDR1 and CDR2: PRHDT and FYEKMQ (reference sequence). The CDR3, as DNA: TGTGCCAGCAGCTGGGTTATCTTGAACACTGAAGCTTTCTTT. It is translated as CASSWVILNTEAFF.

This chain connects TRBV13 to TRBJ2-7, with D perhaps matching TRBD2 (7 bases). The V and J ends lost 9 bases and 4 bases respectively, with 16 bases between them. CDR3 length: 13 residues. CDR1 is PRHDT and CDR2 is FYEKMQ in the germline V gene (reference sequence). The CDR3 loop reads CASALGRGYEQYF. CDR3 nucleotides: TGTGCCAGTGCACTGGGGAGGGGGTACGAGCAGTACTTC.

This sequence joins TRBV7-9 and TRBJ1-5, with D hard to call. The CDR3 is 12 amino acids. Between the trimmed V and J ends, which lost 6 bases and 3 bases, there was a span of 6 bases. Per the germline V gene, CDR1 is SEHNR and CDR2 is FQNEAQ (reference sequence). DNA for the CDR3: TGTGCCAGCAGTCAAGACAATCAGCCCCAGCATTTT. This encodes CASSQDNQPQHF. The full variable domain, in which reference TRBV7-9 and TRBJ1-5 provide the parts outside the CDR3, is DTGVSQNPRHKITKRGQNVTFRCDPISEHNRLYWYRQTLGQGPEFLTYFQNEAQLEKSRLLSDRFSAERPKGSFSTLEIQRTEQGDSAMYLCASSQDNQPQHFGDGTRLSIL.

The rearrangement joins TRBV27 to TRBJ2-1; 8 nucleotides match TRBD2. V was clipped by 3 bases and J by 8 bases; unmatched bases: 9. The CDR3 is made up of 15 amino acids. Germline CDR1 reads MNHEY; CDR2 reads SMNVEV (reference sequence). CDR3 nucleotides: TGTGCCAGCAGTTTCCAAGCGGGGGTACTCGATGAGCAGTTCTTC. It specifies CASSFQAGVLDEQFF.

The chain recombines TRBV6-5 with TRBJ1-1; no clear D gene. Germline V CDR1 and CDR2: MNHEY, SVGAGI. Trimming took 0 bases from V and 1 from J, leaving 3 bases between them. The CDR3 length is 13 residues. The CDR3 DNA reads TGTGCCAGCAGTTACTCCTGGAACACTGAAGCTTTCTTT. This gives the protein CASSYSWNTEAFF.

The chain combines TRBV6-5 with TRBJ2-1; 7 positions match TRBD2. The trim removed 6 bases at V and 5 bases at J, leaving 4 bases unmatched. Germline values: CDR1 MNHEY, CDR2 SVGAGI. CDR3 length: 13 residues. The DNA of the CDR3 is TGTGCCAGCAGGGGGACTAAGAACAATGAGCAGTTCTTC. Its protein is CASRGTKNNEQFF.

V gene TRBV5-6 combines with J gene TRBJ2-7, with D perhaps assigned TRBD1 or TRBD2 (5 bases each). Trimming removed 0 bases from V and 4 bases from J, with 14 bases in between. The CDR3 is 15 residues long. Germline V gene sequence: CDR1 SGHDT, CDR2 YYEEEE. The CDR3 here is CASSLVGTEYYEQYF. The CDR3 nucleotides are TGTGCCAGCAGCTTGGTCGGGACGGAATATTACGAGCAGTACTTC.

DNA of the CDR3: TGTGCCAGCAGCTCGGGGGGCGCCTCTGGAAGTTCTGGAAACACCATATATTTT. Encoded protein: CASSSGGASGSSGNTIYF. The chain uses TRBV5-4 and TRBJ1-3; weak D call: TRBD1 (6 bases). The germline V and J ends were trimmed by 3 bases and 1 base, with 20 bases remaining between them. This CDR3 is 18 amino acids long. CDR1 SGHNT and CDR2 YYREEE come from the germline V gene (reference sequence).

The V call is TRBV6-1, the J call TRBJ2-3, with TRBD2 matching 7 bases. This CDR3 has 13 residues. The V and J ends lost 8 bases and 2 bases, in that order; junction bases with no gene match: 4. CDR1 and CDR2 (germline): MNHNS, SASEGT. Here the CDR3 reads CASGGDSTDTQYF. CDR3 DNA sequence: TGTGCCAGCGGGGGGGATTCCACAGATACGCAGTATTTT.